The clone carrying this T cell receptor (beta chain) appeared many times. Its antigen is currently unknown. The junction differs from germline at one of its ends, possibly a read error. This record belongs to a study of regulatory T cells in long-lasting Graves disease. About the research overall: Persistent cases were those of Graves' disease that involved over 5 years of antithyroid drugs with positive TSH receptor antibodies. Findings and limits, study-wide: Favored usage of TRBV28, TRBJ1-2 and TRBJ2-5 was recorded in persistent disease.

The time point is: persistent/refractory GD, antithyroid drugs over 5 years with positive TRAb. Construction of the TCR library relied on RNA isolated from PBMCs. Arm-PCR of CDR3 regions with iRepertoire HTBI primers generated TCR beta libraries. TCRdb ran MiXCR on the multiplex PCR reads and lists one entry per CDR3 protein. The sample lists around 460,000 distinct CDR3 sequences; 20% to 25% were seen once. The CDR3 runs to 15 residues. Germline V CDR1 and CDR2: SSHAT, FNYEAQ (reference sequence). This TCR derives from a female donor with Graves disease. The rearrangement joins TRBV7-7 to TRBJ2-5, with D perhaps matching TRBD1 or TRBD2 (5 bases each). The material was peripheral blood mononuclear cells (PBMCs), obtained when the disease was refractory, from a patient treated with antithyroid drugs. The CDR3 coding sequence is TGTGCTAGCAGCTTTAGGCGAGGGGCGGAAGAGACCCAGTACTTC. Translation: CASSFRRGAEETQYF.